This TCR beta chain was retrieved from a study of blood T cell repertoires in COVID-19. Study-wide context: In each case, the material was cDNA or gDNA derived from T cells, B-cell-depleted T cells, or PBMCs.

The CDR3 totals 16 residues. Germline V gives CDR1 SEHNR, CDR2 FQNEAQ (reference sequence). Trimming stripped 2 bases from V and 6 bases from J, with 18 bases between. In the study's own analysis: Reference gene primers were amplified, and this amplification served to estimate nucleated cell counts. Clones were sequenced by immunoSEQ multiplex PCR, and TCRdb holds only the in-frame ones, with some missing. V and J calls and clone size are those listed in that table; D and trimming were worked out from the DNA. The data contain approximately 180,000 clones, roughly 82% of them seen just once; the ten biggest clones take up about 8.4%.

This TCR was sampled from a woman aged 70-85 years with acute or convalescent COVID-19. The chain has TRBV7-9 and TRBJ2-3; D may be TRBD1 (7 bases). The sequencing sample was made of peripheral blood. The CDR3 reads CASSLIWAGGRDTQYF. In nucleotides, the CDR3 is TGTGCCAGCAGCTTAATCTGGGCAGGGGGGCGGGATACGCAGTATTTT.